The rows below give T cell receptor beta chains drawn from one sample of a study of cytomegalovirus exposure and HLA in healthy donors. The protocol was immunoSEQ multiplex PCR, while the TCRdb copy is restricted to in-frame clones and leaves out a portion. This table holds tens of thousands of clones, around three fifths found once. Input material: PBMCs. The source is a man aged 45-60 years in good health and CMV-seropositive. The CDR3 runs from the conserved cysteine through the conserved F or W. A D gene is named only where the DNA matches it firmly. Size values are once, few and many counts, or a class for expanded clones, and some rows have none.

d_gene: TRBD1; v_gene: TRBV27; abundance: NA; j_gene: TRBJ2-5; CDR3nt: TGTGCCAGCAGGGGACAGGGGGGAGGTGAGACCCAGTACTTC; CDR3aa: CASRGQGGGETQYF
d_gene: TRBD2; v_gene: TRBV7-2; abundance: NA; j_gene: TRBJ2-3; CDR3nt: TGTGCCAGCAGCTTAGTGGCGGGAGGCGCAGATACGCAGTATTTT; CDR3aa: CASSLVAGGADTQYF
d_gene: NA; v_gene: TRBV19; abundance: NA; j_gene: TRBJ1-1; CDR3nt: TGTGCCAGTAGTATAGGATTACAGGGAGAAGCTTTCTTT; CDR3aa: CASSIGLQGEAFF
d_gene: NA; v_gene: TRBV6-6; abundance: NA; j_gene: TRBJ2-7; CDR3nt: TGTGCCAGCAGTTACGGGCCCCGGACAGAGTACGAGCAGTACTTC; CDR3aa: CASSYGPRTEYEQYF
d_gene: TRBD1; v_gene: TRBV2; abundance: NA; j_gene: TRBJ1-1; CDR3nt: TGTGCCAGCAGTAGGGAGGACAACAGGGGGGCAATGAACACTGAAGCTTTCTTT; CDR3aa: CASSREDNRGAMNTEAFF
d_gene: NA; v_gene: TRBV5-1; abundance: NA; j_gene: TRBJ1-2; CDR3nt: TGCGCCAGCAGCGGCGGGACGGGCTATGGCTACACCTTC; CDR3aa: CASSGGTGYGYTF
d_gene: NA; v_gene: TRBV4-3; abundance: NA; j_gene: TRBJ1-2; CDR3nt: TGCGCCAGCAGCCAAGAGGGGGGGGGCTATGGCTACACCTTC; CDR3aa: CASSQEGGGYGYTF
d_gene: NA; v_gene: TRBV7-7; abundance: NA; j_gene: TRBJ2-3; CDR3nt: TGTGCCAGCAGCGAGGGGGGGCTAGCGGATACGCAGTATTTT; CDR3aa: CASSEGGLADTQYF
d_gene: NA; v_gene: TRBV7-6; abundance: NA; j_gene: TRBJ2-3; CDR3nt: TGTGCCAGCAGCCATACACAGGTTCGCACAGATACGCAGTATTTT; CDR3aa: CASSHTQVRTDTQYF
d_gene: TRBD2; v_gene: TRBV9; abundance: NA; j_gene: TRBJ2-1; CDR3nt: TGTGCCAGCACCGGGACTAGCGGTCACAATGAGCAGTTCTTC; CDR3aa: CASTGTSGHNEQFF
d_gene: NA; v_gene: TRBV5-8; abundance: NA; j_gene: TRBJ1-1; CDR3nt: TGTGCCAGCAGCTTGGAAGGCTCCGAGGAAGTCACTGAAGCTTTCTTT; CDR3aa: CASSLEGSEEVTEAFF
d_gene: TRBD1; v_gene: TRBV4-3; abundance: NA; j_gene: TRBJ1-2; CDR3nt: TGCGCCAGCAGCCAAGGGACAGGGGATTATGGCTACACCTTC; CDR3aa: CASSQGTGDYGYTF
d_gene: NA; v_gene: TRBV7-2; abundance: NA; j_gene: TRBJ2-3; CDR3nt: TGTGCCAGCACCTTACGTTGGGCCGACACAGATACGCAGTATTTT; CDR3aa: CASTLRWADTDTQYF
d_gene: TRBD1; v_gene: TRBV7-2; abundance: NA; j_gene: TRBJ1-5; CDR3nt: TGTGCCAGCAGCTTAAAGGGACAGGGTGGCAATCAGCCCCAGCATTTT; CDR3aa: CASSLKGQGGNQPQHF
d_gene: NA; v_gene: TRBV6-1; abundance: NA; j_gene: TRBJ1-2; CDR3nt: TGTGCCGGCCGGGACATCGGTAACTATGGCTACACCTTC; CDR3aa: CAGRDIGNYGYTF
d_gene: NA; v_gene: TRBV7-8; abundance: NA; j_gene: TRBJ2-3; CDR3nt: TGTGCCAGCAGCATTCCCCATGACTTTAGCACAGATACGCAGTATTTT; CDR3aa: CASSIPHDFSTDTQYF
d_gene: NA; v_gene: TRBV7-3; abundance: NA; j_gene: TRBJ1-1; CDR3nt: TGTGCCAGCAGCCGGAGTCCCCAGGACAGCCCTTTCTTT; CDR3aa: CASSRSPQDSPFF
d_gene: NA; v_gene: TRBV7-7; abundance: NA; j_gene: TRBJ2-5; CDR3nt: TGTGCCAGCAGCTTAGTACGGGGAGAGACCCAGTACTTC; CDR3aa: CASSLVRGETQYF
d_gene: NA; v_gene: TRBV28; abundance: few; j_gene: TRBJ1-4; CDR3nt: TGTGCCAGCTGTTCACCTTGGGGGGGTAATGAAAAACTGTTTTTT; CDR3aa: CASCSPWGGNEKLFF
d_gene: TRBD1; v_gene: TRBV14; abundance: NA; j_gene: TRBJ1-6; CDR3nt: TGTGCCAGCAGCCTACCCGGGACAGTTAATTCACCCCTCCACTTT; CDR3aa: CASSLPGTVNSPLHF
d_gene: NA; v_gene: TRBV4-2; abundance: NA; j_gene: TRBJ2-7; CDR3nt: TGTGCCAGCAGCCCGAAATCTCTGACAGCTAACGAGCAGTACTTC; CDR3aa: CASSPKSLTANEQYF
d_gene: TRBD1; v_gene: TRBV11-3; abundance: NA; j_gene: TRBJ1-2; CDR3nt: TGTGCCAGCAGCTTCATGACAGGGGGCTATGGCTACACCTTC; CDR3aa: CASSFMTGGYGYTF
d_gene: NA; v_gene: TRBV5-8; abundance: few; j_gene: TRBJ2-3; CDR3nt: TGTGCCAGCAGATTGCAGGGCTCAGATACGCAGTATTTT; CDR3aa: CASRLQGSDTQYF
d_gene: NA; v_gene: TRBV7-3; abundance: NA; j_gene: TRBJ2-3; CDR3nt: TGTGCCAGCAGCTCCTATGGGGAAGGGGCCGCAGATACGCAGTATTTT; CDR3aa: CASSSYGEGAADTQYF
d_gene: TRBD1; v_gene: TRBV7-2; abundance: NA; j_gene: TRBJ1-2; CDR3nt: TGTGCCAGCAGCTTAACTACAGGGGGCGCAGGGGGCTACACCTTC; CDR3aa: CASSLTTGGAGGYTF
d_gene: TRBD2; v_gene: TRBV7-2; abundance: NA; j_gene: TRBJ2-5; CDR3nt: TGTGCCAGCAGCTCCGGGGGGGCGACTCGGGAGACCCAGTACTTC; CDR3aa: CASSSGGATRETQYF
d_gene: TRBD2; v_gene: TRBV28; abundance: NA; j_gene: TRBJ2-3; CDR3nt: TGTGCCAGCAGTTTAGGACTAGCGGACCTCACAGATACGCAGTATTTT; CDR3aa: CASSLGLADLTDTQYF
d_gene: NA; v_gene: TRBV29-1; abundance: NA; j_gene: TRBJ2-5; CDR3nt: TGCAGCGCCAGGCGGGTGGCTAGCAAAGAGACCCAGTACTTC; CDR3aa: CSARRVASKETQYF
d_gene: NA; v_gene: TRBV14; abundance: NA; j_gene: TRBJ2-2; CDR3nt: TGTGCCAGCAGCCAAAACTATGCCGGGGAGCTGTTTTTT; CDR3aa: CASSQNYAGELFF
d_gene: NA; v_gene: TRBV2; abundance: NA; j_gene: TRBJ1-1; CDR3nt: TGTGCCAGCAGAGTTCCCGGGACACCCCCTGAAGCTTTCTTT; CDR3aa: CASRVPGTPPEAFF
d_gene: NA; v_gene: TRBV30; abundance: NA; j_gene: TRBJ2-7; CDR3nt: TGTGCCTGGAGTGTTGCGGGTGCCGGGGGGCGCGAGCAGTACTTC; CDR3aa: CAWSVAGAGGREQYF
d_gene: TRBD1; v_gene: TRBV4-3; abundance: NA; j_gene: TRBJ1-5; CDR3nt: TGCGCCAGCAGCCAAGATAGAGGGGGCACTCAGCCCCAGCATTTT; CDR3aa: CASSQDRGGTQPQHF